This T cell receptor beta chain was retrieved from a study of T cell repertoires in cytomegalovirus infection. Regarding the study as a whole: The study found HLA-C-restricted CMV-specific TCR beta clonotypes dominating the ex vivo response.

This clonotype came up a few times. Its matching antigen is unknown. TCRdb independently ran MiXCR on the reads; one entry per CDR3 protein. The repertoire has under 150,000 distinct CDR3 sequences, about 30% of them found once; the top ten carry less than 45%. V was clipped by 6 bases and J by 7 bases, with 25 bases between them. Germline lookup yields CDR1 MDHEN and CDR2 SYDVKM. CDR3 length equals 17 residues. The sequencing used CD8+ T cells from cultured PBMCs, collected from culture after CMV antigen stimulation. The chain employs TRBV28 and TRBJ2-1; perhaps TRBD2 as D (7 bases). This TCR came from a human donor in good health (CMV status not recorded). Some clones in this sample may be carry-over from other donors' samples. The CDR3 sequence is CASRPYGGGEGRNEQFF. CDR3 nucleotide sequence: TGTGCCAGCAGACCTTATGGGGGGGGCGAGGGTAGGAATGAGCAGTTCTTC.